These 23 T cell receptor beta chains were sequenced from one sample in a study of blood T cell repertoires in COVID-19. Here immunoSEQ multiplex PCR was the method, and the copy in TCRdb shows in-frame clones only, minus some. The data hold around 230,000 clones, with about 87% observed a single time. The sequencing input was PBMCs or T cells enriched from blood (not recorded which). These receptors all stem from a woman aged 25-40 years who had recovered from COVID-19.

The J gene is TRBJ1-5, the V gene TRBV19; tentatively, D is TRBD1 (6 bases). Germline CDR1 is LNHDA and CDR2 is SQIVND (reference sequence). V was trimmed by 5 bases and J by 1 base, leaving 18 bases between them. The CDR3 length is 17 residues. The CDR3 loop is CASSLDRPPESNQPQHF. For the CDR3, the DNA is TGTGCCAGTAGTCTCGACAGGCCTCCCGAGAGCAATCAGCCCCAGCATTTT.

This sequence joins TRBV4-3 and TRBJ1-1, with D perhaps TRBD1 (5 bases). The CDR3 loop spans 15 amino acids. Trimming shortened V by 0 bases and J by 2 bases, and 10 bases separated the two germline ends. In germline, CDR1 is LGHNA, CDR2 YSLEER. CDR3 sequence: CASSQDRDNNTEAFF. CDR3 DNA: TGCGCCAGCAGCCAAGACAGGGATAATAACACTGAAGCTTTCTTT.

The chain has TRBV7-9 and TRBJ2-1; D perhaps matches TRBD2 (6 bases). CDR1 and CDR2 (germline): SEHNR, FQNEAQ (reference sequence). The ends were cut back, 5 bases at V and 5 bases at J, with 16 bases in the middle. The CDR3 loop spans 15 amino acids. This CDR3 reads CASSISGSGDNEQFF. CDR3 DNA: TGTGCCAGCAGCATCAGTGGGTCGGGGGACAATGAGCAGTTCTTC.

The chain employs TRBV6-5 and TRBJ1-1; 7 nucleotides line up with TRBD1. The junction had 8 bases not matched to a gene; V was cut back by 6 bases and J by 4 bases. The germline V gene has CDR1 MNHEY and CDR2 SVGAGI. The CDR3 totals 14 residues. CDR3 region: CASSSGGWSTEAFF. The CDR3 DNA sequence: TGTGCCAGCAGCTCAGGGGGTTGGAGCACTGAAGCTTTCTTT.

V usage is TRBV28 and J usage is TRBJ1-5, with D perhaps matching TRBD1 (6 bases). Germline V lookup: CDR1 MDHEN, CDR2 SYDVKM. Deletions cut 8 bases from V and 6 bases from J, with 20 bases between. This CDR3 has 15 amino acids. CDR3 loop: CASLPGQRIGQPQHF. DNA of the CDR3: TGTGCCAGCCTGCCGGGACAAAGGATAGGTCAGCCCCAGCATTTT.

The chain employs TRBV7-3 and TRBJ2-3; 8 bases match TRBD2. V shed 4 bases and J 6 bases; nucleotides not matched to a gene: 6. This CDR3 has 14 residues. Germline V lookup: CDR1 SGHTA, CDR2 FQGTGA. The CDR3 DNA reads as TGTGCCAGCAGCTACGGACTAGCCGCGGATACGCAGTATTTT. It yields the protein CASSYGLAADTQYF.

The rearrangement uses TRBV12-3 or TRBV12-4 and TRBJ2-1; no reliable D call. Trimming left V 8 bases short and J 6 bases short, with 11 bases between. The CDR3 loop spans 12 amino acids. This chain's CDR3 is CASSSQRNEQFF. CDR3 bases: TGTGCCAGCTCGTCGCAGCGCAATGAGCAGTTCTTC.

The V and J genes are TRBV5-1 and TRBJ2-3; D may be TRBD2 (6 bases). The V and J ends lost 0 bases and 5 bases respectively, with 13 bases between them. This CDR3 comprises 15 residues. The V gene's germline CDR1 is SGHRS and CDR2 YFSETQ. The CDR3 DNA reads TGCGCCAGCAGCTTGGTCGGCGGGGACGAAGATACGCAGTATTTT. Residues: CASSLVGGDEDTQYF. Using reference TRBV5-1 and TRBJ2-3 for the parts outside the CDR3, the full variable domain is KAGVTQTPRYLIKTRGQQVTLSCSPISGHRSVSWYQQTPGQGLQFLFEYFSETQRNKGNFPGRFSGRQFSNSRSEMNVSTLELGDSALYLCASSLVGGDEDTQYFGPGTRLTVL.

The chain carries TRBV5-6 and TRBJ1-5, with D maybe TRBD1 (5 bases). The CDR3 covers 13 residues. Germline-derived CDR1 and CDR2 are SGHDT and YYEEEE. With 0 bases removed from V and 12 bases from J, the gap between germline ends came to 13 bases. This CDR3 reads CASSLGAQQGQHF. CDR3 nucleotide sequence: TGTGCCAGCAGCTTGGGCGCTCAGCAGGGCCAGCATTTT.

In DNA, the CDR3 is TGTGCCAGCAGCGTAGAGTCAGTCCTCACCGGGGAGCTGTTTTTT. Translating it yields CASSVESVLTGELFF. The chain couples TRBV9 to TRBJ2-2; D remains ambiguous. Germline V CDR1 and CDR2: SGDLS, YYNGEE. The CDR3 is 15 amino acids. V lost 0 bases and J 4 bases, leaving 10 bases between the germline ends.

This chain links TRBV7-8 with TRBJ1-5, with 8 bases lining up with TRBD1. Looked up from germline, CDR1 is SGHVS and CDR2 is FQNEAQ. V shed 4 bases and J 6 bases; nucleotides not matched to a gene: 5. This CDR3 is built from 14 residues. CDR3 nucleotide sequence: TGTGCCAGCAGCTATAGACAGGGGCCTCAGCCCCAGCATTTT. It encodes CASSYRQGPQPQHF.

The chain recombines TRBV11-2 with TRBJ2-2; D is unclear. The CDR3 is 15 residues long. The ends were cut back, 2 bases at V and 4 bases at J, with 11 bases in the middle. CDR1 is SGHAT, CDR2 FQNNGV, per germline. The CDR3, as DNA: TGTGCCAGCAGCTTAATGGGCTCGTCCACCGGGGAGCTGTTTTTT. It translates to CASSLMGSSTGELFF.

This clone was found once. The CDR3 bases are TGTGCCACAAGGGGTAATACTGAAGCTTTCTTT. Residues: CATRGNTEAFF. V gene TRBV10-3 combines with J gene TRBJ1-1; TRBD1 is a possible D gene (5 bases). The CDR3 runs 11 residues. V shed 10 bases and J shed 5 bases, with 11 bases lying between them. Per germline, CDR1 ENHRY and CDR2 SYGVKD.

This clone came up once. J is TRBJ1-5 and V is TRBV10-3; 7 bases match TRBD1. The junction had 4 bases not matched to a gene; V was cut back by 0 bases and J by 5 bases. Looked up from germline, CDR1 is ENHRY and CDR2 is SYGVKD. The CDR3 loop spans 15 amino acids. CDR3 region: CAISESGQLYQPQHF. In nucleotides, the CDR3 is TGTGCCATCAGTGAGTCGGGACAGCTGTATCAGCCCCAGCATTTT.

The CDR3 region has the DNA TGTGCCAGCAGCGTAACTAGCGGGGGGCTGAGGGACATTCAGTACTTC. This encodes CASSVTSGGLRDIQYF. The V gene is TRBV9, the J gene TRBJ2-4; TRBD2 matches 12 bases. Germline CDR1 SGDLS, CDR2 YYNGEE. This CDR3 has 16 amino acids. Trimming at V came to 1 base and at J to 8 bases, leaving 7 bases not matched to a gene.

This clone was counted only a few times. The V call is TRBV9, the J call TRBJ2-3; the match to TRBD1 covers 7 bases. V shed 4 bases and J 2 bases; nucleotides not matched to a gene: 10. There are 16 residues in the CDR3. CDR1 and CDR2 (germline): SGDLS, YYNGEE. The CDR3 reads CASSLQGLGDTDTQYF. CDR3 DNA: TGTGCCAGCAGCTTACAGGGGCTGGGGGACACAGATACGCAGTATTTT. Supplemented by reference TRBV9 and TRBJ2-3, the full variable domain reads DSGVTQTPKHLITATGQRVTLRCSPRSGDLSVYWYQQSLDQGLQFLIQYYNGEERAKGNILERFSAQQFPDLHSELNLSSLELGDSALYFCASSLQGLGDTDTQYFGPGTRLTVL.

The chain is built from TRBV5-1 and TRBJ2-5; D is perhaps TRBD2 (6 bases). The germline CDR1 and CDR2 sequences are SGHRS and YFSETQ. This CDR3 has 14 residues. The V end was cut by 3 bases, the J end by 5 bases, with 14 bases between. CDR3 sequence reads: CASSSPSREETQYF. CDR3 nucleotide sequence: TGCGCCAGCAGCTCGCCCAGCCGGGAGGAGACCCAGTACTTC.

The gene calls are TRBV19 and TRBJ1-6; the D gene is possibly TRBD1 (5 bases). CDR3 length equals 15 residues. V dropped 6 bases and J dropped 7 bases, with 16 bases sitting between them. Germline V lookup: CDR1 LNHDA, CDR2 SQIVND (reference sequence). The CDR3 protein is CASSPQQVLNSPLHF. Written as DNA, the CDR3 is TGTGCCAGTAGCCCACAACAGGTCCTGAATTCACCCCTCCACTTT.

This clone counts as medium-sized (0.01 to 0.1%). The chain carries TRBV4-2 and TRBJ1-5; TRBD1 might be the D (6 bases). With 0 bases removed from V and 4 bases from J, the gap between germline ends came to 10 bases. The V gene's germline CDR1 is LGHNA and CDR2 YNFKEQ. The CDR3 is 15 residues long. The CDR3 reads CASSQEGDKNQPQHF. The CDR3 coding sequence is TGTGCCAGCAGCCAAGAGGGGGACAAGAATCAGCCCCAGCATTTT.

The chain has TRBV5-1 and TRBJ2-5; a weak D match, TRBD1 (6 bases). Germline lookup yields CDR1 SGHRS and CDR2 YFSETQ. Between the trimmed V and J ends, which lost 0 bases and 5 bases, there was a span of 11 bases. The CDR3 has 14 amino acids. For the CDR3, the DNA is TGCGCCAGCAGCTTGGGGGCCACAGGGGAGACCCAGTACTTC. It translates to CASSLGATGETQYF.

This rearrangement joins TRBV13 to TRBJ1-5; D gene ambiguous. This CDR3 is built from 12 residues. Per germline, CDR1 PRHDT and CDR2 FYEKMQ (reference sequence). Trimming left V 3 bases short and J 7 bases short, with 7 bases between. CDR3 in DNA: TGTGCCAGCAGCTTGTCTGGCCAGCCCCAGCATTTT. Amino acid sequence: CASSLSGQPQHF.

In nucleotides, the CDR3 is TGCGCCAGCAGCGATGGACTAGCGCGAGAGACCCAGTACTTC. Protein: CASSDGLARETQYF. The chain links TRBV5-1 to TRBJ2-5; 9 bases fit TRBD2. Germline V gene sequence: CDR1 SGHRS, CDR2 YFSETQ. The V segment lost 4 bases and the J segment 4 bases; nucleotides outside the gene matches: 5. CDR3 length: 14 residues. Full variable domain (remainder filled in from reference TRBV5-1 and TRBJ2-5): KAGVTQTPRYLIKTRGQQVTLSCSPISGHRSVSWYQQTPGQGLQFLFEYFSETQRNKGNFPGRFSGRQFSNSRSEMNVSTLELGDSALYLCASSDGLARETQYFGPGTRLLVL.

This clone was picked up one time. The V and J genes are TRBV7-2 and TRBJ2-7; D uncertain. Trimming removed 4 bases at V and 4 bases at J, with 17 bases between. CDR3 length equals 15 residues. CDR1 SGHTA and CDR2 FQGNSA come from the germline V gene. The CDR3 loop reads CASSSQTGAPYEQYF. The CDR3 nucleotides are TGTGCCAGCAGCTCCCAGACCGGAGCACCTTACGAGCAGTACTTC.